The 32 T cell receptor beta chains presented below share a single source sample, sequenced in a study of identical twins. Via MiXCR, TCRdb re-called the 5' RACE reads, giving one row per CDR3 protein. The sample lists around 530,000 distinct CDR3 sequences, roughly 15% occurring once. The data were also submitted as part of a second study, on yellow fever vaccine responses in identical twins.

Sequencing used CD4+ T cells sorted from blood. Receptor source: a woman between 18 and 29 years old in good health.

The V and J genes are TRBV21-1 and TRBJ2-5; TRBD2 is the table's D call and was not checked against the DNA. TRBV21-1 is reported as a pseudogene. The CDR3 length is 16 residues. CDR3 sequence: CASPWRPSEYQETQYF. In DNA form, the CDR3 reads TGTGCCAGCCCCTGGCGGCCTAGCGAATACCAAGAGACCCAGTACTTC.

The count of this clonotype is one. The chain links TRBV5-6 to TRBJ2-5; 7 positions match TRBD2. After removal of 9 bases from V and 5 bases from J, the junction contained 16 bases not matched to a gene. Germline CDR1 and CDR2: SGHDT and YYEEEE. This CDR3 spans 15 amino acids. DNA of the CDR3: TGTGCCACCTCGACTAGCCCCCAGGCGGGGGAGACCCAGTACTTC. Protein product: CATSTSPQAGETQYF.

This clonotype was seen a handful of times. The rearrangement joins TRBV20-1 to TRBJ1-1; D remains ambiguous. Per the germline V gene, CDR1 is DFQATT and CDR2 is SNEGSKA (reference sequence). Deletions cut 3 bases from V and 0 bases from J, with 8 bases between. There are 13 residues in the CDR3. The DNA of the CDR3 is TGCAGTGCTAGTTATCCAGTGAACACTGAAGCTTTCTTT. Its protein product is CSASYPVNTEAFF.

There are a few counts of this clonotype. The chain employs TRBV7-2 and TRBJ2-5; D unclear. V lost 1 base and J 3 bases, leaving 6 bases between the germline ends. The CDR3 has 13 amino acids. Germline assignment: CDR1 SGHTA and CDR2 FQGNSA. CDR3 nucleotides: TGTGCCAGCAGCTTAGGCAGCGAAGAGACCCAGTACTTC. Translating it yields CASSLGSEETQYF.

This clonotype was recorded a few times. The chain employs TRBV7-2 and TRBJ1-1; D not resolved. Germline values: CDR1 SGHTA, CDR2 FQGNSA. CDR3 length: 14 residues. V was shortened by 5 bases and J by 8 bases, with 18 bases between the two germline ends. The CDR3 is CASSPRDLPWEAFF. Here the CDR3 DNA reads TGTGCCAGCAGCCCTAGGGATCTTCCCTGGGAAGCTTTCTTT.

The chain recombines TRBV10-3 with TRBJ2-7; D gene ambiguous. Germline V gives CDR1 ENHRY, CDR2 SYGVKD. The CDR3 loop spans 13 amino acids. The ends were cut back, 2 bases at V and 5 bases at J, with 10 bases in the middle. CDR3 sequence: CAISEAQGNEQYF. The CDR3 DNA follows: TGTGCCATCAGTGAGGCTCAAGGGAACGAGCAGTACTTC.

This clonotype was detected only a few times. The rearrangement uses TRBV4-2 and TRBJ1-1; TRBD1 is a possible D gene (5 bases). Per the germline V gene, CDR1 is LGHNA and CDR2 is YNFKEQ. V was clipped by 1 base and J by 6 bases, with 12 bases between them. The CDR3 extends over 14 amino acids. The chain's CDR3 is CASSQADIQAEAFF. CDR3 in DNA: TGTGCCAGCAGCCAAGCGGACATTCAAGCTGAAGCTTTCTTT.

This chain connects TRBV7-2 to TRBJ2-3; D unclear. Germline V gene sequence: CDR1 SGHTA, CDR2 FQGNSA. This CDR3 comprises 13 residues. V was cut by 3 bases and J by 2 bases, with 6 bases left in between. As DNA, the CDR3 is TGTGCCAGCAGCTTCGTCGACACAGATACGCAGTATTTT. Its translation: CASSFVDTDTQYF.

The V gene is TRBV11-3, the J gene TRBJ2-1; 7 nucleotides align to TRBD2. Germline trimming cut 2 bases from V and 2 bases from J; bases unmatched to any gene: 6. Germline lookup yields CDR1 SGHNT and CDR2 YENEEA. This CDR3 has 16 amino acids. The CDR3 DNA reads TGTGCCAGCAGCTTATTTAGCGGGTCTCCCTACAATGAGCAGTTCTTC. Translating gives CASSLFSGSPYNEQFF.

The CDR3 here is CASSEHPQAWELFF. CDR3 DNA: TGTGCCAGCAGTGAACACCCTCAGGCGTGGGAGCTGTTTTTT. The V and J genes are TRBV6-1 and TRBJ2-2, with unresolved D. V lost 2 bases, J lost 9 bases, and 13 bases lay in between. CDR3 length: 14 residues. Germline CDR1 is MNHNS and CDR2 is SASEGT.

This clonotype occurred a few times. The chain uses TRBV20-1 and TRBJ1-1; D unresolved. Germline V gene data show CDR1 as DFQATT and CDR2 as SNEGSKA (reference sequence). The germline V and J ends were trimmed by 1 base and 4 bases, with 13 bases remaining between them. This CDR3 comprises 14 residues. As DNA, the CDR3 is TGCAGTGCTAGAGCGGCTACCGAGACCACTGAAGCTTTCTTT. Its translation: CSARAATETTEAFF.

The chain joins TRBV25-1 to TRBJ2-2; 8 bases line up with TRBD1. The germline V gene has CDR1 MGHDK and CDR2 SYGVNS. The CDR3 totals 16 residues. Trimming removed 3 bases from V and 4 bases from J; junction bases left unmatched: 7. The CDR3 spells CASSDPGTGVTGELFF. The CDR3 nucleotides are TGTGCCAGCAGTGACCCCGGGACAGGCGTCACCGGGGAGCTGTTTTTT.

This clonotype has more than one count but fewer than ten. The rearrangement links TRBV4-2 to TRBJ1-1; perhaps TRBD1 as D (6 bases). The CDR3 has 16 amino acids. CDR1 LGHNA and CDR2 YNFKEQ come from the germline V gene. With 0 bases removed from V and 1 base from J, the gap between germline ends came to 12 bases. In nucleotides, the CDR3 is TGTGCCAGCAGCCAAGATTTAAGAGGGGGGAACACTGAAGCTTTCTTT. This gives the protein CASSQDLRGGNTEAFF.

V is TRBV5-1 and J is TRBJ2-1, with 10 bases matching TRBD1. CDR1 and CDR2 from the germline V gene are SGHRS and YFSETQ. The CDR3 totals 14 residues. V shed 6 bases, J shed 4 bases, and the junction held 4 bases outside the gene matches. DNA for the CDR3: TGCGCCAGCATCGGACAGGGGGATTACAATGAGCAGTTCTTC. This gives the protein CASIGQGDYNEQFF.

This clonotype occurred a few times. The CDR3 sequence is CASSLSGGDAKNIQYF. The CDR3 nucleotides are TGCGCCAGCAGCCTCTCAGGGGGCGACGCCAAAAACATTCAGTACTTC. V is TRBV5-1 and J is TRBJ2-4; TRBD1 aligns across 8 bases. Germline V gene lookup returns CDR1 SGHRS and CDR2 YFSETQ. Trimming took 4 bases from V and 1 from J; bases not matched to a gene: 7. The CDR3 totals 16 residues.

The chain is built from TRBV12-3 or TRBV12-4 and TRBJ1-4; 7 bases match TRBD1. The CDR3 contains 16 residues. V dropped 4 bases and J dropped 7; count of bases not matched to a gene: 12. This CDR3 is CASSSLVTGMGEKLFF. CDR3 coding DNA: TGTGCCAGCAGTTCCCTGGTGACAGGGATGGGTGAAAAACTGTTTTTT.

This clonotype was picked up many times. This chain links TRBV12-3 or TRBV12-4 with TRBJ2-7, with 8 bases that match TRBD1. The length of the CDR3 is 13 residues. V lost 7 bases to trimming and J lost 2 bases; unmatched junction nucleotides: 4. The CDR3 sequence: CASTLQGAYEQYF. The DNA for the CDR3 is TGTGCCAGCACCCTACAGGGGGCCTACGAGCAGTACTTC.

This clonotype turned up a few times. The chain joins TRBV20-1 to TRBJ2-1; perhaps TRBD1 as D (6 bases). Trimming pared 6 bases from V and 2 bases from J, leaving 14 bases between. CDR3 size: 14 residues. Germline V lookup: CDR1 DFQATT, CDR2 SNEGSKA (reference sequence). Here the CDR3 reads CSAAGQNTYNEQFF. In DNA, the CDR3 is TGCAGTGCGGCCGGACAGAATACCTACAATGAGCAGTTCTTC.

Concerning this clonotype itself: A much larger clone lies one base from this, so it may be a read error. The CDR3 is CASSPQAGALYEQFF. For the CDR3, the DNA is TGTGCCAGCAGCCCGCAGGCGGGAGCTCTTTATGAGCAGTTCTTC. The V gene is TRBV7-2, the J gene TRBJ2-1; 7 bases agree with TRBD2. V gave up 5 bases and J gave up 8 bases; unmatched junction bases: 12. The CDR3 is 15 amino acids. Per the germline V gene, CDR1 is SGHTA and CDR2 is FQGNSA.

This chain links TRBV5-5 with TRBJ2-7; weak D call: TRBD1 (5 bases). V lost 5 bases and J lost 3, with 15 bases in between. Germline V gene data show CDR1 as SGHKS and CDR2 as YYEKEE (reference sequence). CDR3 length: 14 amino acids. As DNA, the CDR3 is TGTGCCAGCAGACAGACAGACCGAGACTACGAGCAGTACGTC. It specifies CASRQTDRDYEQYV.

In its sample, this clonotype was seen a few times. V and J are TRBV2 and TRBJ1-2; D unresolved. The V gene's germline CDR1 is SNHLY and CDR2 FYNNEI. This CDR3 has 15 amino acids. V was trimmed by 2 bases and J by 5 bases, leaving 15 bases between them. In nucleotides, the CDR3 is TGTGCCAGCAGTGAAATGAGGGCGGAAGGATATGGCTACACCTTC. Amino acid sequence: CASSEMRAEGYGYTF.

This clonotype was recorded a few times. CDR3 sequence (DNA): TGTGCCAGCACCCAGACAGTCTATAATTCACCCCTCCACTTT. Its translation: CASTQTVYNSPLHF. The V call is TRBV2, the J call TRBJ1-6, with D possibly matching TRBD1 (5 bases). The CDR3 is made up of 14 amino acids. V dropped 7 bases and J dropped 3 bases, with 10 bases sitting between them. CDR1 and CDR2 from the germline V gene are SNHLY and FYNNEI.

This clonotype has only one observation. J is TRBJ2-7 and V is TRBV4-2; D gene ambiguous. CDR3 length: 12 amino acids. Germline V gene lookup returns CDR1 LGHNA and CDR2 YNFKEQ. Deletions cut 4 bases from V and 3 bases from J, with 7 bases between. In DNA, the CDR3 is TGTGCCAGCAGCCTCCGGCGCTACGAGCAGTACGTC. It is translated as CASSLRRYEQYV.

This rearrangement joins TRBV29-1 to TRBJ2-5; D is unresolved. CDR3 size: 12 residues. Trimming stripped 4 bases from V and 4 bases from J, with 10 bases between. Germline V lookup: CDR1 SQVTM, CDR2 ANQGSEA. The CDR3 DNA follows: TGCAGCGTTGTGGTTCAGACAGAGACCCAGTACTTC. It is translated as CSVVVQTETQYF.

This sequence joins TRBV7-9 and TRBJ1-6; possibly TRBD1 for D (6 bases). This CDR3 is 15 amino acids long. Trimming shortened V by 5 bases and J by 6 bases, and 14 bases separated the two germline ends. Germline loops: CDR1 SEHNR, CDR2 FQNEAQ (reference sequence). The CDR3 coding sequence is TGTGCCAGCAGCCCCCCCGGGGGCAGTAATTCACCCCTCCACTTT. This encodes CASSPPGGSNSPLHF. The variable domain in full, with the rest retrieved from reference TRBV7-9 and TRBJ1-6, is DTGVSQNPRHKITKRGQNVTFRCDPISEHNRLYWYRQTLGQGPEFLTYFQNEAQLEKSRLLSDRFSAERPKGSFSTLEIQRTEQGDSAMYLCASSPPGGSNSPLHFGNGTRLTVT.

This clonotype has just a few counts. The rearrangement uses TRBV7-9 and TRBJ2-5, with D perhaps TRBD1 (6 bases). Germline V CDR1 and CDR2: SEHNR, FQNEAQ (reference sequence). V was cut by 5 bases and J by 0 bases, with 10 bases left in between. The CDR3 runs 14 residues. This CDR3 is CASSLRDNQETQYF. The CDR3 coding sequence is TGTGCCAGCAGCCTCCGGGACAACCAAGAGACCCAGTACTTC.

This clonotype appeared a few times. The chain uses TRBV12-3 or TRBV12-4 and TRBJ1-2; D is undetermined. This CDR3 has 13 residues. V was trimmed by 2 bases and J by 6 bases, leaving 10 bases between them. CDR3 nucleotide sequence: TGTGCCAGCAGTTTACGGGTGGCGAATGGCTACACCTTC. Protein product: CASSLRVANGYTF.

In its sample, this clonotype was seen a few times. The chain joins TRBV10-3 to TRBJ2-5; D not certain. This CDR3 is 15 amino acids long. V lost 4 bases and J 3 bases, leaving 15 bases between the germline ends. The germline V gene encodes CDR1 ENHRY and CDR2 SYGVKD. CDR3 loop: CAISATRSIKETQYF. CDR3 in DNA: TGTGCCATCAGTGCCACGAGGTCAATTAAAGAGACCCAGTACTTC.

The CDR3 nucleotides are TGCGCCAGCAGCTTTGGAGCCGCAAACAATGAGCAGTTCTTC. It is translated as CASSFGAANNEQFF. The chain joins TRBV5-1 to TRBJ2-1, with D uncertain. V gave up 2 bases and J gave up 5 bases, with 11 bases separating them. From germline, CDR1 is SGHRS and CDR2 YFSETQ. The CDR3 runs to 14 residues. Full variable domain (outside the CDR3, taken from reference TRBV5-1 and TRBJ2-1): KAGVTQTPRYLIKTRGQQVTLSCSPISGHRSVSWYQQTPGQGLQFLFEYFSETQRNKGNFPGRFSGRQFSNSRSEMNVSTLELGDSALYLCASSFGAANNEQFFGPGTRLTVL.

The rearrangement uses TRBV28 and TRBJ2-3, with D possibly TRBD2 on 6 matching bases. Trimming cost V 6 bases and J 5 bases, with 18 bases left between them. Germline values: CDR1 MDHEN, CDR2 SYDVKM. This CDR3 contains 15 residues. The CDR3 region has the DNA TGTGCCAGCAGGTCCCTGGGCCGGGGGAAAGATACGCAGTATTTT. Translating gives CASRSLGRGKDTQYF.

The genes are TRBV5-1 and TRBJ2-1; no clear D. In germline, CDR1 is SGHRS, CDR2 YFSETQ. Trimming took 3 bases from V and 6 from J, leaving 13 bases between them. The CDR3 extends over 14 amino acids. CDR3 region: CASSSAIRGNEQFF. CDR3 coding DNA: TGCGCCAGCAGCTCGGCAATAAGAGGCAATGAGCAGTTCTTC.

This clonotype was seen only a few times. This rearrangement joins TRBV20-1 to TRBJ2-3, with D maybe TRBD2 (5 bases). The germline V and J ends were trimmed by 3 bases and 9 bases, with 19 bases remaining between them. Germline CDR1 and CDR2: DFQATT and SNEGSKA (reference sequence). The CDR3 has 14 amino acids. Written as DNA, the CDR3 is TGCAGTGCTAGCGGGAACTCCCCTACGAAGACGCAGTATTTT. This translates into CSASGNSPTKTQYF.